This T cell receptor beta chain was profiled in a study of blood T cell repertoires in COVID-19. Whole-study context: Researchers got acute and convalescent COVID-19 samples from the United States, Italy and Spain. The analysed material was cDNA or gDNA that came from T cells, B-cell-depleted T cells, or PBMCs.

V lost 2 bases and J 4 bases, leaving 17 bases between the germline ends. The CDR3 sequence is 17 residues long. CDR1 and CDR2 from the germline V gene are SGHVS and FNYEAQ. Produced via immunoSEQ multiplex PCR; TCRdb's table is partial and in-frame only. In the table there are around 130,000 clones, roughly 90% of which are singletons. The sample comprised peripheral blood. The sequence came from a man aged 50-59 years with active or convalescent COVID-19. The chain employs TRBV7-6 and TRBJ2-2; D is undetermined. The chain's CDR3 is CASSLLIEMGITGELFF. The CDR3 DNA reads as TGTGCCAGCAGCTTATTGATCGAAATGGGCATCACCGGGGAGCTGTTTTTT. Using reference TRBV7-6 and TRBJ2-2 for the parts outside the CDR3, the full variable domain is GAGVSQSPRYKVTKRGQDVALRCDPISGHVSLYWYRQALGQGPEFLTYFNYEAQQDKSGLPNDRFSAERPEGSISTLTIQRTEQRDSAMYRCASSLLIEMGITGELFFGEGSRLTVL.